This T cell receptor (beta chain) was observed in a study of blood T cell repertoires in COVID-19. Whole-study context: The origin of the acute and convalescent COVID-19 samples was the United States, Italy and Spain. The cDNA or gDNA used as material had been derived from T cells, B-cell-depleted T cells, or PBMCs.

In the authors' methods: Estimates of nucleated cell counts were drawn from the amplification of reference gene primers. Sequencing used immunoSEQ multiplex PCR; TCRdb keeps in-frame clones, though not all of them. For V, J and clone size, that table is used; D and trimming come from the DNA. Of around 100,000 clones in the sample, approximately 85% were seen once. V shed 4 bases and J 2 bases; nucleotides not matched to a gene: 7. Germline V gene lookup returns CDR1 MNHEY and CDR2 SVGEGT. CDR3 length: 15 amino acids. Sequencing used peripheral blood. The clonotype originates from a man aged 60 to 69 with acute or convalescent COVID-19. The V and J genes are TRBV6-2 or TRBV6-3 and TRBJ2-7, with TRBD1 matching 8 bases. The DNA of the CDR3 is TGTGCCAGCAGTTCGGGACAGGCTAAAACCTACGAGCAGTACTTC. Protein sequence: CASSSGQAKTYEQYF.